This T cell receptor (beta chain) was identified during a study of CD8+ T cells in alopecia areata. Study context: Patients in the treated group were given tofacitinib by mouth, 5 to 10 mg twice a day.

Treatment described: oral pan-JAK inhibitor, 5-10 mg twice daily. Punch biopsies of lesional scalp, plus peripheral blood, were taken from alopecia areata patients. The CDR3 sequence is 13 residues long. The V and J ends lost 8 bases and 2 bases, in that order; junction bases with no gene match: 6. Looked up from germline, CDR1 is GTSNPN and CDR2 is SVGIG (reference sequence). Isolated RNA was reverse transcribed into cDNA used as the sequencing template. The protocol was immunoSEQ multiplex PCR, while the TCRdb copy is restricted to in-frame clones and leaves out a portion. Here the sample spans about 190,000 clones, approximately 56% being singletons.

This material consisted of CD4+ T cells sorted from blood, taken at week 4, from a patient treated with tofacitinib. The TCR comes from a human donor with alopecia areata. The V call is TRBV30, the J call TRBJ2-7, with 10 bases fitting TRBD2. Here the CDR3 DNA reads TGTGCCCAAACTAGCGGGGCGACCTACGAGCAGTACTTC. Amino acid sequence: CAQTSGATYEQYF.